Given below is one TCR beta chain in context. Antigen unknown. This specimen belongs to a study of T-cell memory formation after mild COVID-19. Study outcomes and limitations: There were some responding clones in pre-infection memory, which suggested that cross-reactive memory had joined.

This CDR3 comprises 13 residues. CDR1 and CDR2 from the germline V gene are MDHEN and SYDVKM. Between the trimmed V and J ends, which lost 7 bases and 4 bases, there was a span of 13 bases. Each CDR3 protein gets one entry after TCRdb re-called the 5' RACE reads with MiXCR. Among hundreds of thousands of distinct CDR3 sequences, approximately 15% were seen once, and the ten largest hold approximately 20%. The genes are TRBV28 and TRBJ2-5, with D possibly being TRBD1 or TRBD2 (5 bases each). This clonotype was obtained from a man aged 18 to 29 who had mild COVID-19 (a few samples of this study predate the infection). Cell type and time point are not known. The sample consisted of PBMCs or a T cell subset sorted from them (not recorded which). CDR3 nucleotides: TGTGCCAGCACCTACTCCGGGGCAGAGACCCAGTACTTC. As protein: CASTYSGAETQYF.